This passage covers 13 T cell receptor beta chains from one sample sequenced in a study of regulatory T cells in long-lasting Graves disease. According to the study, TCR beta libraries were built with iRepertoire HTBI primers and CDR3-region Arm-PCR. One entry per CDR3 protein, called by TCRdb with MiXCR from the multiplex PCR reads. The sample carries 500,000 or so distinct CDR3 sequences, approximately 14% recorded once. Regarding time point: newly diagnosed GD, antithyroid drugs for less than 3 months. Isolated PBMC RNA provided the starting material for the TCR library. These records were also assigned to another study, of T cells in Graves' hyperthyroidism and ophthalmopathy.

Sequenced material: peripheral blood mononuclear cells (PBMCs), taken at new diagnosis, from a patient treated with antithyroid drugs. These receptors were collected from a woman in her 50s with Graves disease.

This clonotype has ten or more counts. This chain uses TRBV12-3 or TRBV12-4 with TRBJ2-3; TRBD2 is a possible D gene (7 bases). The CDR3 runs 18 residues. Trimming removed 2 bases at V and 6 bases at J, with 24 bases between. DNA for the CDR3: TGTGCCAGCAGTTTAAGGGGGGGTGCTAGCGGCCCGGGGGATACGCAGTATTTT. Translation gives CASSLRGGASGPGDTQYF.

For the CDR3, the DNA is TGTGCCAGCTCACCACCGATTCGAGAGACCCAGTACTTC. Amino acid sequence: CASSPPIRETQYF. This chain connects TRBV18 to TRBJ2-5; D uncertain. Trimming pared 0 bases from V and 4 bases from J, leaving 6 bases between. CDR1 is KGHSH and CDR2 is LQKENI in the germline V gene. This CDR3 is 13 amino acids long.

This clonotype showed up many times. This rearrangement joins TRBV10-1 to TRBJ2-7; 7 nucleotides line up with TRBD2. This CDR3 is 15 amino acids long. Germline V CDR1 and CDR2: WNHNN, SYGVQD (reference sequence). J lost 0 bases, V lost 1 base, and 3 bases had no gene match. DNA of the CDR3: TGCGCCAGCAGTGAGTACCGCGGGAGCTCCTACGAGCAGTACTTC. As protein: CASSEYRGSSYEQYF.

This clonotype was observed a handful of times. The CDR3: CASMGRGFTDTQYF. CDR3 coding DNA: TGTGCCAGCATGGGGCGGGGATTCACAGATACGCAGTATTTT. The genes are TRBV6-1 and TRBJ2-3; D is possibly TRBD2 (6 bases). V lost 7 bases and J 2 bases, leaving 13 bases between the germline ends. Per germline, CDR1 MNHNS and CDR2 SASEGT. This CDR3 spans 14 amino acids.

This clonotype was counted only a few times. This chain uses TRBV7-9 with TRBJ2-5; TRBD2 matches at 10 bases. CDR1 SEHNR and CDR2 FQNEAQ come from the germline V gene (reference sequence). Trimming cost V 2 bases and J 5 bases; bases outside gene matches: 5. This CDR3 has 15 residues. CDR3 loop: CASSLPAGGPETQYF. Here the CDR3 DNA reads TGTGCCAGCAGCTTACCAGCGGGAGGGCCGGAGACCCAGTACTTC.

This clonotype was found many times. The chain has TRBV5-1 and TRBJ2-4; 8 bases match TRBD1. Germline V gene data show CDR1 as SGHRS and CDR2 as YFSETQ. The CDR3 totals 15 residues. V was pared by 0 bases and J by 8 bases, with 7 bases of the junction left unmatched. The CDR3 DNA reads as TGCGCCAGCAGCTTGGTGTCCCAGGGGGCCGACATTCAGTACTTC. It specifies CASSLVSQGADIQYF.

This clonotype was seen at least ten times. The chain recombines TRBV27 with TRBJ2-1; D ambiguous. Germline-derived CDR1 and CDR2 are MNHEY and SMNVEV (reference sequence). This CDR3 comprises 14 residues. V was trimmed by 5 bases and J by 3 bases, leaving 11 bases between them. The CDR3 region has the DNA TGTGCCAGCAGTCCCTCCTCCGTCTACAATGAGCAGTTCTTC. Its protein product is CASSPSSVYNEQFF.

In this sample, this clonotype turned up a few times. This may arise from a read error, as a much more abundant clone is one base away. CDR3 region: CASSHRRRGNQPQHF. The CDR3 DNA follows: TGTGCCAGCAGTCACCGCCGGAGAGGCAATCAGCCCCAGCATTTT. The chain joins TRBV12-3 or TRBV12-4 to TRBJ1-5; D remains unclear. The ends were cut back, 5 bases at V and 2 bases at J, with 13 bases in the middle. The CDR3 extends over 15 amino acids.

This clonotype was observed a handful of times. The genes are TRBV4-1 and TRBJ2-3; TRBD2 matches at 11 bases. Per the germline V gene, CDR1 is MGHRA and CDR2 is YSYEKL. The CDR3 runs to 15 residues. Losses at the gene ends were 5 bases for V and 2 bases for J; bases not matched to a gene: 3. CDR3 DNA: TGCGCCAGCAGCTCGACTAGCGGGAACACAGATACGCAGTATTTT. Amino acid sequence: CASSSTSGNTDTQYF.

In this sample, this clonotype turned up a few times. The V and J genes are TRBV7-2 and TRBJ2-3; 13 nucleotides line up with TRBD2. Germline CDR1 reads SGHTA; CDR2 reads FQGNSA. V trimming: 5 bases; J trimming: 4 bases; junction bases outside the gene matches: 6. The CDR3 sequence is 16 residues long. Here the CDR3 reads CASSRQGTSGADTQYF. The CDR3 nucleotides read TGTGCCAGCAGCAGGCAGGGGACTAGCGGGGCAGATACGCAGTATTTT.

This clonotype showed up many times. The gene calls are TRBV2 and TRBJ2-6; possible D gene TRBD2, 7 bases. Per germline, CDR1 SNHLY and CDR2 FYNNEI. V was trimmed by 6 bases and J by 4 bases, leaving 13 bases between them. CDR3 length equals 15 residues. CDR3 region: CASSGSGGGANVLTF. The CDR3 DNA is TGTGCCAGCAGCGGGTCGGGGGGCGGGGCCAACGTCCTGACTTTC.

The sample holds a few counts of this clonotype. The chain employs TRBV19 and TRBJ2-2; 11 bases match TRBD1. V trimming: 5 bases; J trimming: 0 bases; junction bases outside the gene matches: 5. CDR3 length: 17 residues. Looked up from germline, CDR1 is LNHDA and CDR2 is SQIVND (reference sequence). The CDR3: CASSLGQGAANTGELFF. The CDR3 nucleotides are TGTGCCAGTAGTCTCGGACAGGGGGCGGCGAACACCGGGGAGCTGTTTTTT.

The rearrangement links TRBV4-1 to TRBJ2-3; 10 positions agree with TRBD2. The J call may be incorrect, as the DNA end agrees better with TRBJ2-5. The CDR3 has 16 amino acids. The germline V gene encodes CDR1 MGHRA and CDR2 YSYEKL. This CDR3 is CASSPPPLAGAETQYF. In nucleotides, the CDR3 is TGCGCCAGCAGCCCCCCCCCCCTAGCGGGAGCCGAGACCCAGTACTTC.